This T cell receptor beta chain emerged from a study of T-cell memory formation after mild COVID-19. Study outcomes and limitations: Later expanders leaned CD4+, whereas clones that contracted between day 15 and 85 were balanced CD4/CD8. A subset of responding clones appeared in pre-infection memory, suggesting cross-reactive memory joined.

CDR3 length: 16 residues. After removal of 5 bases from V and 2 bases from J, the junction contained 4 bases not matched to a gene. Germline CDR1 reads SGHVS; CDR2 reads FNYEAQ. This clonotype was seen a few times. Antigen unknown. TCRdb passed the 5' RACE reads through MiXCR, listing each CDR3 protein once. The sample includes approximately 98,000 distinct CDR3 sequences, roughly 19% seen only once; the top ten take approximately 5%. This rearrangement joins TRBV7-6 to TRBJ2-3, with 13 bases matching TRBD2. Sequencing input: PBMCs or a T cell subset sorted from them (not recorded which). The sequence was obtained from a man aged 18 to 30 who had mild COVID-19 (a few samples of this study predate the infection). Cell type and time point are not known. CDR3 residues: CASSATSGGLTDTQYF. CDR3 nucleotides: TGTGCCAGCAGCGCGACTAGCGGGGGGCTCACAGATACGCAGTATTTT.